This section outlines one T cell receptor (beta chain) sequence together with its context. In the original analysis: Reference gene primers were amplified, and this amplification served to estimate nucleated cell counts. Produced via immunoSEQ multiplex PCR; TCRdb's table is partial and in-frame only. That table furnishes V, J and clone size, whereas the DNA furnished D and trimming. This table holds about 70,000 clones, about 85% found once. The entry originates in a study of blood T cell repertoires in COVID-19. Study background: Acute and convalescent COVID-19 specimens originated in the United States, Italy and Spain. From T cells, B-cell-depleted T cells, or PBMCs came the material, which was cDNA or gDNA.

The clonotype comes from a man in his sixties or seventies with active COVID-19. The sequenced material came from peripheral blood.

As DNA, the CDR3 is TGTGCCAGCAGCTCCCGCAAATCGGGAGTCCCCTACAATGAGCAGTTCTTC. It yields the protein CASSSRKSGVPYNEQFF. The chain joins TRBV11-3 to TRBJ2-1; possible D gene TRBD2, 6 bases. This CDR3 is built from 17 residues. Trimming pared 4 bases from V and 2 bases from J, leaving 18 bases between. Germline V CDR1 and CDR2: SGHNT, YENEEA.